This T cell receptor beta chain was observed in a study of OX40 agonist ivuxolimab in advanced cancers. Study in general: The patients received ivuxolimab by intravenous route every 2 weeks at 0.01 to 10 mg/kg. The eligibility criteria allowed prior anti-PD-1, anti-PD-L1 or anti-CTLA-4 therapy, and 40% had some.

Per germline, CDR1 SQVTM and CDR2 ANQGSEA. CDR3 size: 13 residues. V trimming: 6 bases; J trimming: 10 bases; junction bases outside the gene matches: 9. About this clone itself: Its antigen is unknown.

Regarding the study as a whole: Clones of CD4+ and CD8+ blood T cells grew by week 6 at doses of 0.1 to 3.0 mg/kg.

The protocol was immunoSEQ multiplex PCR, while the TCRdb copy is restricted to in-frame clones and leaves out a portion. The sample has 98,000 or so clones; approximately 86% are singletons. The sequencing here drew on CD4+ or CD8+ T cells sorted from blood, taken in a trial of the OX40 agonist ivuxolimab. This clonotype was sampled from an adult with an advanced solid tumor such as melanoma, head and neck, liver or kidney cancer. The chain uses TRBV29-1 and TRBJ2-1, with 10 bases aligning to TRBD2. The CDR3 loop reads CSVDSLAGDEQFF. CDR3 DNA sequence: TGCAGCGTGGACAGTCTAGCGGGAGACGAGCAGTTCTTC.